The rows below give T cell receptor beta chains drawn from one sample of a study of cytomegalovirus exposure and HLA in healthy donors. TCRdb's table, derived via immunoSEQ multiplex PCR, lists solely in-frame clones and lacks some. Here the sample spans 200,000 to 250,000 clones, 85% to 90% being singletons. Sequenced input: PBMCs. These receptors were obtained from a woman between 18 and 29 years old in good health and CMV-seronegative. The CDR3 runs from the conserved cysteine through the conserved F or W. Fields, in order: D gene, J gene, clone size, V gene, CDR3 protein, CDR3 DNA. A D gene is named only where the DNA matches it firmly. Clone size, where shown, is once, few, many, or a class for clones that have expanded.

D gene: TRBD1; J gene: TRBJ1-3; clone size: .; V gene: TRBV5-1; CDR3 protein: CASSYGTGGLIGNTIYF; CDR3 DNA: TGCGCCAGCAGCTACGGGACAGGGGGCCTAATCGGAAACACCATATATTTT
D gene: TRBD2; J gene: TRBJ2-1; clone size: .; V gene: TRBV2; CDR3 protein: CASSRSGGSSYNEQFF; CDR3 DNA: TGTGCCAGCAGTCGTAGCGGGGGGAGCTCCTACAATGAGCAGTTCTTC
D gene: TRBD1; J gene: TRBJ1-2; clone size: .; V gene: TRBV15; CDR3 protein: CATSPDRGPSGYTF; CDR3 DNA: TGTGCCACCAGCCCGGACAGGGGGCCGTCTGGCTACACCTTC
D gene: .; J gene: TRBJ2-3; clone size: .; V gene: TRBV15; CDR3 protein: CATSRARKTVTDTQYF; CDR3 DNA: TGTGCCACCAGCAGAGCACGAAAGACAGTCACAGATACGCAGTATTTT
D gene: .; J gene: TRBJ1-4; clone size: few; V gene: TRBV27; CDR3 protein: CASSLSKWQGGEKLFF; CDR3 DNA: TGTGCCAGCAGTTTATCGAAGTGGCAGGGTGGGGAAAAACTGTTTTTT
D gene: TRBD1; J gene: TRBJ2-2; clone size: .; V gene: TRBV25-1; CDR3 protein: CASSDPGQGSGELFF; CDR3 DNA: TGTGCCAGCAGTGACCCGGGACAGGGCTCTGGGGAGCTGTTTTTT
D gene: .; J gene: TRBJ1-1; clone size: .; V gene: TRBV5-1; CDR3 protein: CASRTGGYTEAFF; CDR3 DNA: TGCGCCAGCAGAACGGGGGGATACACTGAAGCTTTCTTT
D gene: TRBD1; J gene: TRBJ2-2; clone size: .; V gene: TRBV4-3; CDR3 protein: CASSHEGTGNTGELFF; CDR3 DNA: TGCGCCAGCAGCCACGAAGGGACAGGGAACACCGGGGAGCTGTTTTTT
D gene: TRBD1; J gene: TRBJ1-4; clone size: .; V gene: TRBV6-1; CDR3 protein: CASSTGTGNEKLFF; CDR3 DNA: TGTGCCAGCAGTACCGGGACAGGGAATGAAAAACTGTTTTTT
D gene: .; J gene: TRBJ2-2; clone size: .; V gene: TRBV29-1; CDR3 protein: CSVRQTNTGELFF; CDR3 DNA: TGCAGCGTCAGACAGACGAACACCGGGGAGCTGTTTTTT
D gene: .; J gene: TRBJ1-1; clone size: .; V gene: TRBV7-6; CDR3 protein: CASSPRNTEAFF; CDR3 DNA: TGTGCCAGCAGCCCGCGGAACACTGAAGCTTTCTTT
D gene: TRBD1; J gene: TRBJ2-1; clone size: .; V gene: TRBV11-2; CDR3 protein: CASSPTRGLGGNEQFF; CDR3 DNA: TGTGCCAGCAGCCCGACCAGGGGGCTAGGGGGAAATGAGCAGTTCTTC
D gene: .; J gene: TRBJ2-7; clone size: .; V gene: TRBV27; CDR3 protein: CASGEQPYEQYF; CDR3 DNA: TGTGCCAGCGGGGAGCAGCCTTACGAGCAGTACTTC
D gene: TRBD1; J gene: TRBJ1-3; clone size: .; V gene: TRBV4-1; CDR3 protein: CASSPTGFGDTIYF; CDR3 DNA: TGCGCCAGCAGCCCGACAGGGTTTGGGGACACCATATATTTT
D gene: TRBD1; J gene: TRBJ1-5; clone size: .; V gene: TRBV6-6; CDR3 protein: CASSRGTGHQPQHF; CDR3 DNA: TGTGCCAGCAGTCGCGGGACAGGCCATCAGCCCCAGCATTTT
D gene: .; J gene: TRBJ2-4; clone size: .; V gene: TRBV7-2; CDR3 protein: CASSLGQKNIQYF; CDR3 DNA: TGTGCCAGCAGCTTAGGACAGAAAAACATTCAGTACTTC
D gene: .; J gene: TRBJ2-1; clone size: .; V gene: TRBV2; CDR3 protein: CASSEQGTEQFF; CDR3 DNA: TGTGCCAGCAGTGAGCAGGGGACAGAGCAGTTCTTC
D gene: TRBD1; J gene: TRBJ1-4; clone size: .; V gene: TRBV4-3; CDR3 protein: CASSRKDRVVEKLFF; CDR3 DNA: TGCGCCAGCAGTCGAAAGGACAGGGTAGTCGAAAAACTGTTTTTT
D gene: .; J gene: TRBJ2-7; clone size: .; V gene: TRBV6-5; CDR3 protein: CASSYTGKNEQYF; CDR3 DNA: TGTGCCAGCAGTTATACAGGGAAGAACGAGCAGTACTTC
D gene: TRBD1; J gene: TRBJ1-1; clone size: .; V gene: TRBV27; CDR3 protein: CASSLGQGNTEAFF; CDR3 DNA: TGTGCCAGCAGCCTCGGACAGGGGAACACTGAAGCTTTCTTT
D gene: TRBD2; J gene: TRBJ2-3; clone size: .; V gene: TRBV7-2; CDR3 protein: CASSLLAGGGDTQYF; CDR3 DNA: TGTGCCAGCAGCCTACTAGCGGGGGGTGGAGATACGCAGTATTTT
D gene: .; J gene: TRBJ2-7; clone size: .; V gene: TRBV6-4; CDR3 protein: CASNSGYGEQYF; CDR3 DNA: TGTGCCAGCAATTCAGGGTACGGCGAGCAGTACTTC